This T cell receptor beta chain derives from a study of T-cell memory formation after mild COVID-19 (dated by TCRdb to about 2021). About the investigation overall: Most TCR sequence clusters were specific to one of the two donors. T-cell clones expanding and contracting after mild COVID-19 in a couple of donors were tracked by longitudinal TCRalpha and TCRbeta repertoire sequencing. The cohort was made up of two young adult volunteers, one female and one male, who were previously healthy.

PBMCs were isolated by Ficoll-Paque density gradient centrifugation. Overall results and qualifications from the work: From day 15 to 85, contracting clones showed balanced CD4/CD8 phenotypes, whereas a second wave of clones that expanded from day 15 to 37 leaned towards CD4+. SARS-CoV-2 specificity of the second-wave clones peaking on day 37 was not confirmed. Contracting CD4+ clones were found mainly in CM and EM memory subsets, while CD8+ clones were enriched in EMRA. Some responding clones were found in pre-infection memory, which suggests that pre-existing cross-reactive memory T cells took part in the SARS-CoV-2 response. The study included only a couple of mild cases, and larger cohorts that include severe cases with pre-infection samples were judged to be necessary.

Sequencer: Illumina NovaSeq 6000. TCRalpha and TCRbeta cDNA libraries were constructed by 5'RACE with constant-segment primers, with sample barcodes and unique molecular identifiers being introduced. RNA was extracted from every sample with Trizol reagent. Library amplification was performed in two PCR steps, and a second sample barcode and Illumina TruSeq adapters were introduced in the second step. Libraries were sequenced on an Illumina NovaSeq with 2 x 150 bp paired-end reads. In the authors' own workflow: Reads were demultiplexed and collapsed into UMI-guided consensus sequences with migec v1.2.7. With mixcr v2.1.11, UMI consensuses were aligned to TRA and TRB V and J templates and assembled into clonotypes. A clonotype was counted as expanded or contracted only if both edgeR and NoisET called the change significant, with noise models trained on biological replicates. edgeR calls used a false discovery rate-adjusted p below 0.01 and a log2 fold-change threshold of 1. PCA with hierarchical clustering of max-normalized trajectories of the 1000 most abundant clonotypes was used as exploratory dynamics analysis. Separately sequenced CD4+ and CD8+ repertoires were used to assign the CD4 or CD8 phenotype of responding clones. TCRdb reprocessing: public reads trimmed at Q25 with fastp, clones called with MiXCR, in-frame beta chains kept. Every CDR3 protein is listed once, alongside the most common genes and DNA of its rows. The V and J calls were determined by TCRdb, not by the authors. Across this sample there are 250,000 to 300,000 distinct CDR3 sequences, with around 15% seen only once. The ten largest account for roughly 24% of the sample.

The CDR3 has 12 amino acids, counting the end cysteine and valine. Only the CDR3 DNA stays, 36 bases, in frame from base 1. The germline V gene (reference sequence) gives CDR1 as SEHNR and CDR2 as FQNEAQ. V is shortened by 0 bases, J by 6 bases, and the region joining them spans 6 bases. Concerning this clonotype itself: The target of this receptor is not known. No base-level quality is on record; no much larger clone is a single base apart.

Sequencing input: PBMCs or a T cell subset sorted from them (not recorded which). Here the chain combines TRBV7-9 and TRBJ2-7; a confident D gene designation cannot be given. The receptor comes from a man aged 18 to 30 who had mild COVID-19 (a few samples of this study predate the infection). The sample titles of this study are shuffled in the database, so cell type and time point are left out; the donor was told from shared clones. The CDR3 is CASSLAPSEQYV. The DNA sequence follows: TGTGCCAGCAGCTTAGCGCCAAGCGAGCAGTACGTC.